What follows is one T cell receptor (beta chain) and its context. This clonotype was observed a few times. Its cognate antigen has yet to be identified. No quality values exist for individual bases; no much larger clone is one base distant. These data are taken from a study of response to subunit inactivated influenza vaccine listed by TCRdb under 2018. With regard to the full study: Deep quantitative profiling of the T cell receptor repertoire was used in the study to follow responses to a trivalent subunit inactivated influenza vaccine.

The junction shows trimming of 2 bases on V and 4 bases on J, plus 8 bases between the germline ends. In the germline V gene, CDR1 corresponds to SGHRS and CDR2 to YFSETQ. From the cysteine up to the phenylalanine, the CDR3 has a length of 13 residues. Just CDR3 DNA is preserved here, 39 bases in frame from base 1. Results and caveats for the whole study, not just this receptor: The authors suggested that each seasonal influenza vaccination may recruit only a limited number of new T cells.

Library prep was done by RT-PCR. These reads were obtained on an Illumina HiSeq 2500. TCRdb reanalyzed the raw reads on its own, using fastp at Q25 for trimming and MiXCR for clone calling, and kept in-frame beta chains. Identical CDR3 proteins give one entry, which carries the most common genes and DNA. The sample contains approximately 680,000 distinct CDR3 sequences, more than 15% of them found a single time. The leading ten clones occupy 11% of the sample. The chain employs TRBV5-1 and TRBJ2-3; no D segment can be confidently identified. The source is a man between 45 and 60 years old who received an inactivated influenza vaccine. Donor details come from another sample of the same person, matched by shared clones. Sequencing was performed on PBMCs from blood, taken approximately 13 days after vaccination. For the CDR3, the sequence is CASSFRSADTQYF. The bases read TGCGCCAGCAGCTTTAGGTCCGCAGATACGCAGTATTTT.